This T cell receptor beta chain comes out of a study of Ad26.COV2.S vaccination and SARS-CoV-2 variants. Regarding the study as a whole: Researchers reported similar non-spike TCR breadth in vaccine and placebo recipients. The placebo group had lower spike-specific TCR breadth than the vaccine recipients did.

The assay was immunoSEQ multiplex PCR, and TCRdb's table has in-frame clones only and misses some. The sample carries about 420,000 clones, roughly 90% recorded once. Treatment described: roughly 20 received Ad26.COV2.S at low or high dose, single or two shots; about 5 received placebo; per-sample allocation not given. Specimen acquisition occurred on day 63 following the initial vaccine or placebo injection. This clone was seen a single time. The antigen remains undetermined. The J segment lost 8 bases and the V segment lost 1 base, leaving 13 bases of the junction unmatched. Germline loops: CDR1 GTSNPN, CDR2 SVGIG (reference sequence). The CDR3 contains 15 residues.

The chain couples TRBV30 to TRBJ1-2, with 7 bases aligning to TRBD1. The sequence was obtained from a person aged 18-65 years who received the Ad26.COV2.S COVID-19 vaccine or a placebo. This sample comprised peripheral blood, obtained in a trial of Ad26.COV2.S vaccine versus placebo. CDR3 sequence reads: CAWSDPSTGTRGYTF. CDR3 in DNA: TGTGCCTGGAGTGACCCCTCGACAGGGACTAGGGGCTACACCTTC.